Presented here are 10 T cell receptor beta chains from one specimen sequenced in a study of control samples from healthy donors and cancer patients. Method: immunoSEQ multiplex PCR; TCRdb's copy keeps in-frame clones and lacks some. The sample has roughly 38,000 clones, approximately 90% seen once. Source material: blood. Every receptor here comes from a woman between 50 and 59 years old in good health.

This chain connects TRBV6-6 to TRBJ2-3; 7 bases agree with TRBD2. The CDR3 covers 13 residues. The J segment lost 1 base and the V segment lost 7 bases, leaving 2 bases of the junction unmatched. Germline V gene data show CDR1 as MNHNY and CDR2 as SVGAGI (reference sequence). The CDR3 region has the DNA TGTGCCAGCACTCGGGGGGGCACAGATACGCAGTATTTT. Translating it yields CASTRGGTDTQYF.

The chain combines TRBV5-5 with TRBJ2-3; 9 bases are a match to TRBD2. The CDR3 extends over 16 amino acids. The V segment lost 6 bases and the J segment 9 bases; nucleotides outside the gene matches: 17. Germline CDR1 is SGHKS and CDR2 is YYEKEE (reference sequence). CDR3 in amino acids: CASTSQSLAGSSTQYF. CDR3 in DNA: TGTGCCAGCACCTCCCAGTCTCTAGCGGGGTCCTCAACGCAGTATTTT.

This rearrangement joins TRBV2 to TRBJ2-3; 8 nucleotides agree with TRBD2. The V segment lost 8 bases and the J segment 3 bases; nucleotides outside the gene matches: 10. Germline lookup yields CDR1 SNHLY and CDR2 FYNNEI. CDR3 length: 15 amino acids. The CDR3 coding sequence is TGTGCCAGCCGGACCGACCAGCGGGGGACAGATACGCAGTATTTT. This translates into CASRTDQRGTDTQYF.

This chain uses TRBV10-3 with TRBJ2-1; perhaps TRBD1 as D (5 bases). The V gene lost 10 bases and the J gene lost 1 base, with 11 bases spanning the gap. The germline V gene encodes CDR1 ENHRY and CDR2 SYGVKD. CDR3 length equals 13 residues. CDR3 in DNA: TGTGCCACAACCCAGGGATCCTACAATGAGCAGTTCTTC. As protein: CATTQGSYNEQFF.

This clone was observed a handful of times. The rearrangement joins TRBV5-5 to TRBJ1-5, with D perhaps matching TRBD1 (6 bases). This CDR3 has 15 residues. Germline V CDR1 and CDR2: SGHKS, YYEKEE (reference sequence). V dropped 0 bases and J dropped 9 bases, with 16 bases sitting between them. In DNA, the CDR3 is TGTGCCAGCAGCTTGGAATCCCCGACAGGTCTGCCCCAGCATTTT. The encoded protein is CASSLESPTGLPQHF. Combining the CDR3 with reference TRBV5-5 and TRBJ1-5 gives the whole variable domain DAGVTQSPTHLIKTRGQQVTLRCSPISGHKSVSWYQQVLGQGPQFIFQYYEKEERGRGNFPDRFSARQFPNYSSELNVNALLLGDSALYLCASSLESPTGLPQHFGDGTRLSIL.

In this sample, this clone turned up once. The chain couples TRBV6-2 or TRBV6-3 to TRBJ2-2, with 8 bases lining up with TRBD1. CDR3 size: 18 residues. J was trimmed by 4 bases and V by 1 base; bases with no gene match: 11. The germline V gene has CDR1 MNHEY and CDR2 SVGEGT. The CDR3 DNA sequence: TGTGCCAGCAGTTACTGGAGATCAGGGGGCGCGGGCACCGGGGAGCTGTTTTTT. Translating it yields CASSYWRSGGAGTGELFF.

This clone was found once. The chain uses TRBV5-1 and TRBJ1-1, with 7 bases aligning to TRBD1. Trimming at V came to 4 bases and at J to 7 bases, leaving 7 bases not matched to a gene. Germline CDR1 reads SGHRS; CDR2 reads YFSETQ. This CDR3 spans 13 amino acids. This CDR3 is CASSIGTVNEAFF. The CDR3 region has the DNA TGCGCCAGCAGCATAGGGACAGTAAATGAAGCTTTCTTT.

This chain joins TRBV5-4 and TRBJ1-1; 7 nucleotides match TRBD1. Germline CDR1 is SGHNT and CDR2 is YYREEE (reference sequence). The CDR3 has 15 amino acids. J was trimmed by 5 bases and V by 9 bases; bases with no gene match: 16. The CDR3 sequence: CATSPGQTLRTEAFF. In DNA, the CDR3 is TGTGCCACTTCTCCGGGACAGACGCTAAGGACTGAAGCTTTCTTT.

This chain joins TRBV27 and TRBJ2-7; D remains unclear. The CDR3 loop spans 15 amino acids. The V end lost 8 bases, the J end lost 3 bases, and 20 bases lay between the germline ends. Germline V gene sequence: CDR1 MNHEY, CDR2 SMNVEV (reference sequence). The CDR3: CASRHTLTASYEQYF. The CDR3 DNA reads as TGTGCCAGCCGCCACACTCTCACGGCGAGCTACGAGCAGTACTTC.

This chain connects TRBV2 to TRBJ1-6; perhaps TRBD1 as D (6 bases). In germline, CDR1 is SNHLY, CDR2 FYNNEI. Trimming took 2 bases from V and 11 from J, leaving 13 bases between them. This CDR3 is 14 amino acids long. Here the CDR3 DNA reads TGTGCCAGCAGTGAATTGACAGGAGTGGCACCCCTCCACTTT. This encodes CASSELTGVAPLHF. Full variable domain (remainder filled in from reference TRBV2 and TRBJ1-6): EPEVTQTPSHQVTQMGQEVILRCVPISNHLYFYWYRQILGQKVEFLVSFYNNEISEKSEIFDDQFSVERPDGSNFTLKIRSTKLEDSAMYFCASSELTGVAPLHFGNGTRLTVT.